The present T cell receptor beta chain was sequenced within a study of CXCR3 chemokines and chemotherapy response in bladder cancer. This CDR3 has 14 residues. Germline lookup yields CDR1 SEHNR and CDR2 FQNEAQ (reference sequence). V lost 5 bases, J lost 2 bases, and 13 bases lay in between. This clonotype was found many times. One entry per CDR3 protein, called by TCRdb with MiXCR from the PCR reads. The sample includes over 2,000 distinct CDR3 sequences, roughly 7.3% of them seen just once. Sample acquisition took place from a patient whose treatment included neoadjuvant chemotherapy. This sequence originates from a human donor with bladder cancer that responded to neoadjuvant chemotherapy. The chain is built from TRBV7-9 and TRBJ2-7; D is unclear. CDR3 nucleotide sequence: TGTGCCAGCAGCGAGAACTTCAAGCCCTACGAGCAGTACTTC. Amino acid sequence: CASSENFKPYEQYF.